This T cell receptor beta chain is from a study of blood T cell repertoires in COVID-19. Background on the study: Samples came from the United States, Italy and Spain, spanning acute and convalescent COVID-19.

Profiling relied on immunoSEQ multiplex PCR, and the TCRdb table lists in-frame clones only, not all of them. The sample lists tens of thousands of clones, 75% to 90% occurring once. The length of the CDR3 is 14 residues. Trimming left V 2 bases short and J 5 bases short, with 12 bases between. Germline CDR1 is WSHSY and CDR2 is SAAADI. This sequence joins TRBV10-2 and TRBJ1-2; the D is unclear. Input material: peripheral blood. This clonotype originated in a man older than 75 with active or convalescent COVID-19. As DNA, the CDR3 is TGCGCCAGCAGTGAGGGGTTTTTCGGGTATGGCTACACCTTC. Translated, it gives CASSEGFFGYGYTF.